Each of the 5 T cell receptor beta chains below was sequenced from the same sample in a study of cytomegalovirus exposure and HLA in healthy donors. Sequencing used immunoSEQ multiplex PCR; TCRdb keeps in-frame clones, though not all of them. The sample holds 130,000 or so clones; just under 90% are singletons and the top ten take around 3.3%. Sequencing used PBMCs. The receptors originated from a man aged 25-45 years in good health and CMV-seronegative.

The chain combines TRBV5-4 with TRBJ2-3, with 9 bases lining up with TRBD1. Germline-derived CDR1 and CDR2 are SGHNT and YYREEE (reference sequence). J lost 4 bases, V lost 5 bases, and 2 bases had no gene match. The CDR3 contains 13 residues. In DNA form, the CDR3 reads TGTGCCAGCAGGCGGACAGGGGCAGATACGCAGTATTTT. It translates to CASRRTGADTQYF.

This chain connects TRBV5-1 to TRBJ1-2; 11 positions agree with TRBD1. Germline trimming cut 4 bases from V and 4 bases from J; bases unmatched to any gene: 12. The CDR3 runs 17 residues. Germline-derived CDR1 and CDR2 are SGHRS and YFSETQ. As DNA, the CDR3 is TGCGCCAGCAGCCCCAAGTTAACGGGACAGGGGGGCTATGGCTACACCTTC. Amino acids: CASSPKLTGQGGYGYTF.

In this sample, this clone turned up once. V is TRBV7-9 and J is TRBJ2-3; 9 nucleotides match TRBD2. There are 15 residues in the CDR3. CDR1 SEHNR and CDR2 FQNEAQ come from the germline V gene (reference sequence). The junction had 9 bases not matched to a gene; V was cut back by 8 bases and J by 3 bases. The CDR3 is CASWGERGVTDTQYF. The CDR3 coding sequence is TGTGCCAGCTGGGGGGAGCGGGGGGTGACAGATACGCAGTATTTT. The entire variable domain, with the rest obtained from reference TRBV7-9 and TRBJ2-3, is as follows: DTGVSQNPRHKITKRGQNVTFRCDPISEHNRLYWYRQTLGQGPEFLTYFQNEAQLEKSRLLSDRFSAERPKGSFSTLEIQRTEQGDSAMYLCASWGERGVTDTQYFGPGTRLTVL.

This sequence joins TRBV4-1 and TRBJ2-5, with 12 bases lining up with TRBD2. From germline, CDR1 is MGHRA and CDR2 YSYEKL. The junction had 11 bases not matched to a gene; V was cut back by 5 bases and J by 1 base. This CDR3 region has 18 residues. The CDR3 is CASSAGLSGLAGQETQYF. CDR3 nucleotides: TGCGCCAGCAGCGCTGGGTTATCGGGACTAGCGGGCCAAGAGACCCAGTACTTC.

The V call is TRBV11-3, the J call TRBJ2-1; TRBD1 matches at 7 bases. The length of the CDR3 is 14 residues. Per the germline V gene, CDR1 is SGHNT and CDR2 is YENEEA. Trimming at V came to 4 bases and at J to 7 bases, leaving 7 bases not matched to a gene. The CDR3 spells CASSSRTGENEQFF. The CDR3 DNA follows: TGTGCCAGCAGCTCCAGGACAGGTGAGAATGAGCAGTTCTTC.